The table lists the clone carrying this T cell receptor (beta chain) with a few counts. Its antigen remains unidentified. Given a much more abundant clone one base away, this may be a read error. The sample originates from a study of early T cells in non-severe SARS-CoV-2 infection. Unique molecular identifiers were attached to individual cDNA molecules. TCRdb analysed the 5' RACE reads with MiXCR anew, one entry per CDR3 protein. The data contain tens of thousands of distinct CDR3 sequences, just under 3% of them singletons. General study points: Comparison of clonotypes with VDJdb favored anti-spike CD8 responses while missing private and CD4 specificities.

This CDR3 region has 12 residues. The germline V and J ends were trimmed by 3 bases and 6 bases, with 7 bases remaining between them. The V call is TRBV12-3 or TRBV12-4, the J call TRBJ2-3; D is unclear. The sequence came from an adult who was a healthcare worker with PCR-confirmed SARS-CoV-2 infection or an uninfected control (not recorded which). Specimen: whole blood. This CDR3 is CASSFKGDTQYF. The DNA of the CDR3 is TGTGCCAGCAGTTTTAAAGGCGATACGCAGTATTTT.